The 32 T cell receptor beta chains presented below share a single source sample, sequenced in a study of identical twins. TCRdb fed the 5' RACE reads into MiXCR, producing one record per CDR3 protein. The sample consists of 400,000 to 650,000 distinct CDR3 sequences, 22% of them appearing once. These records were also assigned to another study, of T cells expressing NK-cell markers.

The sample consisted of CD4+ T cells sorted from blood. The origin of the receptors is a woman aged 18-30 years in good health.

This clonotype was counted only a few times. The chain combines TRBV12-3 or TRBV12-4 with TRBJ2-3; tentative D call: TRBD2 (6 bases). The CDR3 consists of 15 residues. The V end lost 8 bases, the J end lost 4 bases, and 19 bases lay between the germline ends. CDR3 nucleotide sequence: TGTGCCAGCGCCGACCCGGGGGACGGGTCAGATACGCAGTATTTT. Translated, it gives CASADPGDGSDTQYF.

The rearrangement joins TRBV9 to TRBJ2-5; the D call may be TRBD1 or TRBD2 (5 bases each). The CDR3 extends over 16 amino acids. V lost 0 bases, J lost 4 bases, and 16 bases lay in between. CDR1 is SGDLS and CDR2 is YYNGEE in the germline V gene. The CDR3 region has the DNA TGTGCCAGCAGCGTAGACGGGACCCCGGTACGAGAGACCCAGTACTTC. Translating gives CASSVDGTPVRETQYF.

This rearrangement joins TRBV10-3 to TRBJ1-2; 7 bases are a match to TRBD1. Germline V gene lookup returns CDR1 ENHRY and CDR2 SYGVKD. The trim removed 6 bases at V and 4 bases at J, leaving 8 bases unmatched. There are 14 residues in the CDR3. The CDR3 nucleotides read TGTGCCATCAGCCTTACAGGGGAGGTCTATGGCTACACCTTC. Amino acid sequence: CAISLTGEVYGYTF.

The V call is TRBV6-5, the J call TRBJ2-1, with a possible D match to TRBD2 (6 bases). Deletions cut 3 bases from V and 4 bases from J, with 16 bases between. CDR1 MNHEY and CDR2 SVGAGI come from the germline V gene. The CDR3 covers 16 residues. CDR3 residues: CASSYRPIAVYNEQFF. The CDR3 DNA reads TGTGCCAGCAGTTATAGACCAATAGCGGTTTACAATGAGCAGTTCTTC.

The CDR3 region is CATSDQTTSLGQYF. The CDR3 coding sequence is TGTGCCACCAGTGACCAAACGACCTCTCTCGGGCAGTACTTC. This chain joins TRBV24-1 and TRBJ2-7; D unresolved. The V end lost 4 bases, the J end lost 9 bases, and 18 bases lay between the germline ends. The length of the CDR3 is 14 residues. Germline loops: CDR1 KGHDR, CDR2 SFDVKD.

This clonotype appeared a few times. The rearrangement uses TRBV10-3 and TRBJ1-5; D remains ambiguous. V was trimmed by 5 bases and J by 5 bases, leaving 13 bases between them. This CDR3 is 14 amino acids long. Germline CDR1 ENHRY, CDR2 SYGVKD. In DNA, the CDR3 is TGTGCCATCAGTCTAGGGTATAAGGATCAGCCCCAGCATTTT. This encodes CAISLGYKDQPQHF.

A few counts support this clonotype. The chain uses TRBV6-2 or TRBV6-3 and TRBJ2-7; D gene uncertain. Germline lookup yields CDR1 MNHEY and CDR2 SVGEGT. Trimming left V 3 bases short and J 2 bases short, with 8 bases between. There are 13 residues in the CDR3. CDR3: CASSYGEAYEQYF. CDR3 nucleotides: TGTGCCAGCAGTTATGGAGAGGCCTACGAGCAGTACTTC.

This clonotype occurred many times. The CDR3 sequence: CASSPRPISTDTQYF. Written as DNA, the CDR3 is TGTGCCAGCAGCCCCCGCCCGATTAGCACAGATACGCAGTATTTT. The rearrangement uses TRBV7-2 and TRBJ2-3; D gene uncertain. CDR1 and CDR2 from the germline V gene are SGHTA and FQGNSA. The CDR3 has 15 amino acids. V was shortened by 5 bases and J by 0 bases, with 12 bases between the two germline ends.

This chain uses TRBV27 with TRBJ2-6; 12 bases line up with TRBD2. There are 18 residues in the CDR3. V lost 3 bases and J lost 1; bases outside the gene matches: 4. Germline-derived CDR1 and CDR2 are MNHEY and SMNVEV (reference sequence). The CDR3 nucleotides read TGTGCCAGCAGTTTGAGGACTAGCGGGGCTTCTGGGGCCAACGTCCTGACTTTC. Its translation is CASSLRTSGASGANVLTF.

The gene calls are TRBV5-1 and TRBJ2-1; maybe TRBD2 (5 bases). Germline CDR1 SGHRS, CDR2 YFSETQ. The CDR3 runs 15 residues. V was shortened by 1 base and J by 4 bases, with 12 bases between the two germline ends. CDR3 protein: CASSLTRGKYNEQFF. CDR3 coding DNA: TGCGCCAGCAGCTTGACCCGGGGAAAATACAATGAGCAGTTCTTC.

Many counts were recorded for this clonotype. The chain couples TRBV29-1 to TRBJ1-1, with D possibly matching TRBD1 (5 bases). Trimming cost V 6 bases and J 7 bases, with 21 bases left between them. CDR1 is SQVTM, CDR2 ANQGSEA, per germline. The CDR3 runs 14 residues. DNA of the CDR3: TGCAGCGTGGCGCGGGGGGAATGGGAAGATGAAGCTTTCTTT. Protein: CSVARGEWEDEAFF. Drawing the rest from reference TRBV29-1 and TRBJ1-1, the complete variable domain is SAVISQKPSRDICQRGTSLTIQCQVDSQVTMMFWYRQQPGQSLTLIATANQGSEATYESGFVIDKFPISRPNLTFSTLTVSNMSPEDSSIYLCSVARGEWEDEAFFGQGTRLTVV.

The chain is built from TRBV25-1 and TRBJ2-5; 8 positions match TRBD1. Losses at the gene ends were 8 bases for V and 4 bases for J; bases not matched to a gene: 18. This CDR3 is built from 17 residues. CDR1 MGHDK and CDR2 SYGVNS come from the germline V gene. The CDR3 reads CASGRGAGGSSPETQYF. CDR3 DNA sequence: TGTGCCAGCGGTAGAGGGGCAGGGGGCTCTTCCCCAGAGACCCAGTACTTC.

The chain is built from TRBV18 and TRBJ2-7; D remains unclear. The germline CDR1 and CDR2 sequences are KGHSH and LQKENI. V was clipped by 6 bases and J by 3 bases, with 6 bases between them. The CDR3 runs 11 residues. CDR3 nucleotide sequence: TGTGCCAGCTCCAAGAACTACGAGCAGTACTTC. The encoded protein is CASSKNYEQYF.

The chain employs TRBV12-3 or TRBV12-4 and TRBJ2-4; D might be TRBD2 (6 bases). The ends were cut back, 6 bases at V and 0 bases at J, with 6 bases in the middle. The CDR3 length is 13 residues. CDR3 protein: CASRGLAKNIQYF. The CDR3 DNA sequence: TGTGCCAGCAGGGGACTAGCCAAAAACATTCAGTACTTC.

V usage is TRBV10-1 and J usage is TRBJ1-2; D ambiguous. V lost 7 bases and J 2 bases, leaving 5 bases between the germline ends. The CDR3 consists of 11 residues. Germline V lookup: CDR1 WNHNN, CDR2 SYGVQD (reference sequence). The CDR3 here is CASTQNYGYTF. The CDR3 DNA reads as TGCGCCAGCACCCAGAACTATGGCTACACCTTC.

This clonotype has ten or more counts. The chain is built from TRBV5-1 and TRBJ2-5; D possibly corresponds to TRBD1 (6 bases). This CDR3 spans 12 amino acids. CDR1 SGHRS and CDR2 YFSETQ come from the germline V gene. The V end was cut by 6 bases, the J end by 1 base, with 7 bases between. CDR3 residues: CASTDSQETQYF. The CDR3 nucleotides read TGCGCCAGCACGGACAGCCAAGAGACCCAGTACTTC.

This chain links TRBV7-3 with TRBJ2-3; 9 bases match TRBD1. Germline CDR1 SGHTA, CDR2 FQGTGA. The CDR3 extends over 16 amino acids. The V segment lost 1 base and the J segment 4 bases; nucleotides outside the gene matches: 6. This CDR3 is CASSLKTGGWADTQYF. DNA for the CDR3: TGTGCCAGCAGCTTAAAGACAGGGGGTTGGGCAGATACGCAGTATTTT. The entire variable domain, with the rest obtained from reference TRBV7-3 and TRBJ2-3, is as follows: GAGVSQTPSNKVTEKGKYVELRCDPISGHTALYWYRQSLGQGPEFLIYFQGTGAADDSGLPNDRFFAVRPEGSVSTLKIQRTERGDSAVYLCASSLKTGGWADTQYFGPGTRLTVL.

The rearrangement links TRBV14 to TRBJ2-1; unclear D gene. V lost 0 bases, J lost 8 bases, and 17 bases lay in between. CDR1 SGHDN and CDR2 FVKESK come from the germline V gene. CDR3 length: 16 residues. The CDR3: CASSQEGFGHGHEQFF. In DNA, the CDR3 is TGTGCCAGCAGCCAAGAAGGGTTCGGCCACGGGCATGAGCAGTTCTTC.

The chain is built from TRBV5-1 and TRBJ1-1; 7 bases are shared with TRBD1. The germline gives CDR1 SGHRS, CDR2 YFSETQ. V shed 0 bases, J shed 1 base, and the junction held 3 bases outside the gene matches. This CDR3 is built from 15 residues. The CDR3, as DNA: TGCGCCAGCAGCTTGGAGGGACAGTCGAACACTGAAGCTTTCTTT. It encodes CASSLEGQSNTEAFF.

This clonotype was seen a single time. The chain couples TRBV3-1 to TRBJ2-7; D may match TRBD1 or TRBD2 (5 bases each). CDR1 is LGHDT, CDR2 YNNKEL, per germline (reference sequence). The CDR3 loop spans 13 amino acids. Trimming removed 4 bases at V and 7 bases at J, with 14 bases between. The CDR3 DNA follows: TGTGCCAGCAGCCCAACCGGGGCTCTTGAGCAGTACTTC. Its translation: CASSPTGALEQYF.

This rearrangement joins TRBV12-3 or TRBV12-4 to TRBJ2-2; TRBD1 is a possible D gene (6 bases). The CDR3 has 18 amino acids. Trimming cost V 5 bases and J 5 bases, with 24 bases left between them. CDR3 nucleotides: TGTGCCAGCAGTACCTCGCCGACACAGGGAGTTTCGACCGGGGAGCTGTTTTTT. Protein sequence: CASSTSPTQGVSTGELFF.

As DNA, the CDR3 is TGTGCCAGCAGCTTGGCCGGGCTCGCCATGGAGACCCAGTACTTC. Translated, it gives CASSLAGLAMETQYF. The gene calls are TRBV5-6 and TRBJ2-5; D is undetermined. The V gene lost 0 bases and the J gene lost 5 bases, with 14 bases spanning the gap. CDR1 SGHDT and CDR2 YYEEEE come from the germline V gene. The CDR3 has 15 amino acids.

This clonotype was detected a few times. This chain links TRBV12-3 or TRBV12-4 with TRBJ2-7; 11 positions agree with TRBD2. The V and J ends lost 7 bases and 7 bases, in that order; junction bases with no gene match: 9. This CDR3 has 14 amino acids. The DNA of the CDR3 is TGTGCCAGCACTCTAGCGGGAGGCCGACGGGAGCAGTACTTC. Amino acids: CASTLAGGRREQYF.

In its sample, this clonotype was seen a few times. The CDR3 DNA follows: TGTGCCAGCAGCTTAAATTCCGCTACAGGGGGCGACACCGGGGAGCTGTTTTTT. This sequence encodes CASSLNSATGGDTGELFF. The chain combines TRBV11-3 with TRBJ2-2, with TRBD1 matching over 9 bases. This CDR3 is 18 amino acids long. Per the germline V gene, CDR1 is SGHNT and CDR2 is YENEEA. V lost 2 bases to trimming and J lost 3 bases; unmatched junction nucleotides: 10. Using reference TRBV11-3 and TRBJ2-2 for the parts outside the CDR3, the full variable domain is EAGVVQSPRYKIIEKKQPVAFWCNPISGHNTLYWYLQNLGQGPELLIRYENEEAVDDSQLPKDRFSAERLKGVDSTLKIQPAELGDSAVYLCASSLNSATGGDTGELFFGEGSRLTVL.

The CDR3 protein is CSVEGGTLSSYEQYF. CDR3 coding DNA: TGCAGCGTTGAGGGTGGAACCCTTAGCTCCTACGAGCAGTACTTC. The chain carries TRBV29-1 and TRBJ2-7; D unclear. The CDR3 is 15 residues long. In germline, CDR1 is SQVTM, CDR2 ANQGSEA. The germline V and J ends were trimmed by 3 bases and 0 bases, with 15 bases remaining between them.

J is TRBJ2-7 and V is TRBV11-2, with 14 nucleotides matching TRBD2. Germline V gene lookup returns CDR1 SGHAT and CDR2 FQNNGV. The CDR3 runs 14 residues. Trimming removed 6 bases from V and 4 bases from J; junction bases left unmatched: 2. This CDR3 is CASRRLAGGYEQYF. Written as DNA, the CDR3 is TGTGCCAGCAGACGACTAGCGGGAGGGTACGAGCAGTACTTC.

The chain recombines TRBV3-1 with TRBJ2-3, with 15 positions matching TRBD2. The CDR3 extends over 18 amino acids. The V and J ends lost 3 bases and 4 bases, in that order; junction bases with no gene match: 8. Germline V lookup: CDR1 LGHDT, CDR2 YNNKEL (reference sequence). The CDR3 nucleotides are TGTGCCAGCAGCCAGTGGACTAGCGGGGGGGCCAGCGCAGATACGCAGTATTTT. Protein sequence: CASSQWTSGGASADTQYF.

J is TRBJ2-1 and V is TRBV5-1; D unclear. Germline values: CDR1 SGHRS, CDR2 YFSETQ. The CDR3 is 15 residues long. Deletions cut 2 bases from V and 5 bases from J, with 14 bases between. CDR3 sequence: CASSLTPPQNNEQFF. CDR3 in DNA: TGCGCCAGCAGCTTAACCCCACCACAGAACAATGAGCAGTTCTTC.

V and J are TRBV7-9 and TRBJ2-5, with TRBD2 matching 13 bases. This CDR3 region has 16 residues. Germline V lookup: CDR1 SEHNR, CDR2 FQNEAQ (reference sequence). J gave up 5 bases and V 8 bases, and 11 bases lay outside the gene matches. Written as DNA, the CDR3 is TGTGCCAGCCGTCAATATGGGACTAGCGGGACTGAGACCCAGTACTTC. Encoded protein: CASRQYGTSGTETQYF.

This clonotype was seen only a few times. V gene TRBV29-1 combines with J gene TRBJ1-1; TRBD1 agrees at 7 bases. The germline CDR1 and CDR2 sequences are SQVTM and ANQGSEA. There are 12 residues in the CDR3. V was clipped by 7 bases and J by 5 bases; unmatched bases: 7. In DNA, the CDR3 is TGCAGCGCCCACAGGGGTTGGACTGAAGCTTTCTTT. It is translated as CSAHRGWTEAFF.

This clonotype came up a few times. This chain joins TRBV10-3 and TRBJ1-3, with D possibly being TRBD1 (6 bases). The CDR3 is made up of 12 amino acids. Trimming took off 11 bases at V and 2 bases at J, with 10 bases between the two ends. Germline V gene lookup returns CDR1 ENHRY and CDR2 SYGVKD. The CDR3 region is CAANRAGNTIYF. The CDR3 nucleotides read TGTGCCGCAAACAGGGCTGGAAACACCATATATTTT.

The rearrangement uses TRBV5-6 and TRBJ2-2, with D unclear. Germline CDR1 SGHDT, CDR2 YYEEEE. Trimming stripped 3 bases from V and 9 bases from J, with 6 bases between. CDR3 size: 11 residues. The CDR3 reads CASSSYRELFF. In DNA form, the CDR3 reads TGTGCCAGCAGCTCTTACCGGGAGCTGTTTTTT.